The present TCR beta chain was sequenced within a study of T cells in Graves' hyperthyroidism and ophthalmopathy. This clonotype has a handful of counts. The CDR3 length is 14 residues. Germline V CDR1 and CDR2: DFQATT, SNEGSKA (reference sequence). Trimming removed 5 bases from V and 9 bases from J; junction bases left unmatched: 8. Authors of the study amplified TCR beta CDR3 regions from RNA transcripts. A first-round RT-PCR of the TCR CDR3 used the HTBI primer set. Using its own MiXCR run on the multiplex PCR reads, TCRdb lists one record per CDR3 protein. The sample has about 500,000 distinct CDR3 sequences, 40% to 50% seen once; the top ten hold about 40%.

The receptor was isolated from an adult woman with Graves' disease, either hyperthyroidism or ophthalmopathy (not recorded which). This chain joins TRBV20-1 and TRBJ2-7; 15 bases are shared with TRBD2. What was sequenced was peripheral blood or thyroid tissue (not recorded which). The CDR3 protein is CSAGPGTSGRMQYF. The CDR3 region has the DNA TGCAGTGCTGGGCCCGGGACTAGCGGGAGGATGCAGTACTTC.